A single sample is the source of the 9 T cell receptor beta chains below, sequenced in a study of OX40 agonist ivuxolimab in advanced cancers. Repertoires were generated with immunoSEQ multiplex PCR, while TCRdb's copy carries only in-frame clones and drops some. The sample lists 50,000 to 70,000 clones, 65% to 85% seen once, with almost 0.65% in the top ten. The sequenced sample was CD4+ or CD8+ T cells sorted from blood, obtained in a trial of the OX40 agonist ivuxolimab. Source of these receptors: an adult with an advanced solid tumor such as melanoma, head and neck, liver or kidney cancer.

V usage is TRBV2 and J usage is TRBJ2-5; possible D gene TRBD1, 5 bases. The CDR3 loop spans 14 amino acids. In germline, CDR1 is SNHLY, CDR2 FYNNEI. Trimming took off 6 bases at V and 1 base at J, with 12 bases between the two ends. CDR3 coding DNA: TGTGCCAGCAGGGACATGATGGGCCAAGAGACCCAGTACTTC. Translating it yields CASRDMMGQETQYF.

The chain has TRBV5-4 and TRBJ2-5, with 7 bases fitting TRBD2. Germline CDR1 and CDR2: SGHNT and YYREEE (reference sequence). The CDR3 runs 14 residues. The junction had 7 bases not matched to a gene; V was cut back by 1 base and J by 7 bases. The CDR3 loop is CASSLPGGGGTQYF. CDR3 DNA: TGTGCCAGCAGCTTGCCCGGCGGGGGAGGGACCCAGTACTTC. The variable domain in full, with the rest retrieved from reference TRBV5-4 and TRBJ2-5, is ETGVTQSPTHLIKTRGQQVTLRCSSQSGHNTVSWYQQALGQGPQFIFQYYREEENGRGNFPPRFSGLQFPNYSSELNVNALELDDSALYLCASSLPGGGGTQYFGPGTRLLVL.

The chain couples TRBV2 to TRBJ2-5, with TRBD1 matching over 12 bases. CDR3 size: 15 residues. J was trimmed by 7 bases and V by 6 bases; bases with no gene match: 9. The V gene's germline CDR1 is SNHLY and CDR2 FYNNEI. The CDR3 spells CASRAGTGGAGTQYF. The DNA for the CDR3 is TGTGCCAGCAGAGCCGGGACAGGGGGCGCGGGGACCCAGTACTTC.

This clone was seen more than once but under ten times. The rearrangement joins TRBV7-3 to TRBJ1-1, with TRBD1 as a possible D gene (5 bases). This CDR3 has 14 amino acids. V lost 1 base, J lost 11 bases, and 17 bases lay in between. CDR1 and CDR2 from the germline V gene are SGHTA and FQGTGA. CDR3 protein: CASSLNSGPGRAFF. The CDR3, as DNA: TGTGCCAGCAGCTTAAATTCAGGGCCAGGGAGGGCTTTCTTT. Combining the CDR3 with reference TRBV7-3 and TRBJ1-1 gives the whole variable domain GAGVSQTPSNKVTEKGKYVELRCDPISGHTALYWYRQSLGQGPEFLIYFQGTGAADDSGLPNDRFFAVRPEGSVSTLKIQRTERGDSAVYLCASSLNSGPGRAFFGQGTRLTVV.

The chain uses TRBV21-1 and TRBJ1-5. TRBV21-1 is a pseudogene. The CDR3 is made up of 13 amino acids. In nucleotides, the CDR3 is TGTGCCAGCCTTCCGGGCGGTAATCAGCCCCAGCATTTT. Translating gives CASLPGGNQPQHF.

The rearrangement uses TRBV28 and TRBJ1-1; weak D call: TRBD1 (6 bases). V was cut by 6 bases and J by 7 bases, with 18 bases left in between. The CDR3 is 14 amino acids. Germline lookup yields CDR1 MDHEN and CDR2 SYDVKM. The CDR3 bases are TGTGCCAGCAGGGGGGGCGATGGAACACTTGAAGCTTTCTTT. It yields the protein CASRGGDGTLEAFF.

The rearrangement links TRBV15 to TRBJ2-1; 8 nucleotides align to TRBD2. The CDR3 has 13 residues. The germline V gene has CDR1 LNHNV and CDR2 YYDKDF (reference sequence). V lost 8 bases to trimming and J lost 3 bases; unmatched junction nucleotides: 3. The CDR3 protein is CATAGGYYNEQFF. In DNA form, the CDR3 reads TGTGCCACCGCGGGGGGTTACTACAATGAGCAGTTCTTC.

The rearrangement uses TRBV10-3 and TRBJ2-1; no firm D call. Trimming took off 10 bases at V and 0 bases at J, with 7 bases between the two ends. CDR3 size: 12 residues. Germline lookup yields CDR1 ENHRY and CDR2 SYGVKD. The CDR3 nucleotides read TGTGCCACTTTGGACTCCTACAATGAGCAGTTCTTC. Protein sequence: CATLDSYNEQFF.

The V and J genes are TRBV5-1 and TRBJ2-7; D is ambiguous. The CDR3 totals 13 residues. The germline CDR1 and CDR2 sequences are SGHRS and YFSETQ. The V end was cut by 0 bases, the J end by 4 bases, with 8 bases between. The CDR3 reads CASSLGSPYEQYF. The CDR3 region has the DNA TGCGCCAGCAGCTTGGGCAGCCCTTACGAGCAGTACTTC.